Below, one T cell receptor beta chain is given with its context. Its antigen is not identified. Clones were read by immunoSEQ multiplex PCR, and TCRdb kept only the in-frame ones, dropping some. The top ten hold about 4% of the sample, which has some 86,000 clones, 70% to 90% seen once. The record originates from a study of OX40 agonist ivuxolimab in advanced cancers. Study-level background: Three patients had partial responses: one hepatocellular carcinoma, two cutaneous melanoma.

Study-wide points: Researchers report that CD8+ T cells had, on average, more expanded clones than CD4+. Dosing at 0.1 to 3.0 mg/kg was accompanied by clonal expansion of CD4+ and CD8+ blood T cells by week 6. Undetermined was the antigen specificity of the expanded peripheral T cells.

The ends lost 0 bases at V and 11 bases at J; junction bases unmatched: 12. CDR3 size: 16 residues. In germline, CDR1 is SGDLS, CDR2 YYNGEE. The source of this sequence is an adult with an advanced solid tumor such as melanoma, head and neck, liver or kidney cancer. This chain connects TRBV9 to TRBJ2-5, with 11 bases lining up with TRBD1. Sequences were derived from CD4+ or CD8+ T cells sorted from blood, sampled in a trial of the OX40 agonist ivuxolimab. As DNA, the CDR3 is TGTGCCAGCAGCGTAGGGCCGGGACAGGGGGATAGGGAGCAGTACTTC. Amino acids: CASSVGPGQGDREQYF.